Included here is one T cell receptor (beta chain) sequence, with context. CDR1 and CDR2 from the germline V gene are SGHKS and YYEKEE (reference sequence). V lost 2 bases and J lost 3, with 9 bases in between. The CDR3 extends over 13 amino acids. The source of the sample is a study of control samples from healthy donors and cancer patients. The assay was immunoSEQ multiplex PCR, and TCRdb's table has in-frame clones only and misses some. The profile shows 170,000 or so clones, roughly 94% of them singletons. This TCR was sampled from a woman in her forties in good health. The V and J genes are TRBV5-5 and TRBJ2-7; D unresolved. Input material: blood. The CDR3 region has the DNA TGTGCCAGCAGCTTTGAGCTAGTCTACGAGCAGTACTTC. Amino acids: CASSFELVYEQYF.